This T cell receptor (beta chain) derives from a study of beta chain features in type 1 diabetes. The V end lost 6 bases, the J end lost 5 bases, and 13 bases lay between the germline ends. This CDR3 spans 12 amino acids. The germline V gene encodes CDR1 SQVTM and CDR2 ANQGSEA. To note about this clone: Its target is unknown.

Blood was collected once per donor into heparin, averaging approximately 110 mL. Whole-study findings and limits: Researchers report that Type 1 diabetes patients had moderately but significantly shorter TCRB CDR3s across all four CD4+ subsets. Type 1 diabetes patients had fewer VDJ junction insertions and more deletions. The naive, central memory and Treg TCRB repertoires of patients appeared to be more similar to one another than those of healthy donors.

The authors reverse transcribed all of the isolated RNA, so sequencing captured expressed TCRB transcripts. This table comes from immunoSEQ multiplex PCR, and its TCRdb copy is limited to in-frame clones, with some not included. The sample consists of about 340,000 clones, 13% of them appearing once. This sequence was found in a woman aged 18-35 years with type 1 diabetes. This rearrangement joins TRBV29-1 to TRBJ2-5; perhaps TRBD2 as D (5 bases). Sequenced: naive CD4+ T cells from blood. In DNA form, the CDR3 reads TGCAGCGTCGGACCAAGCGGTGAGACCCAGTACTTC. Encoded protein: CSVGPSGETQYF. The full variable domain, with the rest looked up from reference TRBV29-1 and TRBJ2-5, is SAVISQKPSRDICQRGTSLTIQCQVDSQVTMMFWYRQQPGQSLTLIATANQGSEATYESGFVIDKFPISRPNLTFSTLTVSNMSPEDSSIYLCSVGPSGETQYFGPGTRLLVL.